This TCR beta chain appears in the sequencing data of a study of T cells in localized non-small cell lung cancer. Sequencing was performed with immunoSEQ multiplex PCR; in TCRdb, only in-frame clones are kept and a portion is missing. This table has around 31,000 clones, 94% appearing once. Trimming removed 0 bases from V and 1 base from J, with 7 bases in between. Germline lookup yields CDR1 SGDLS and CDR2 YYNGEE. The CDR3 length is 14 residues. This chain joins TRBV9 and TRBJ1-2; D is undetermined. The sequencing here drew on peripheral blood, taken before any cancer treatment. The TCR sequence derives from a woman aged 35 to 70 with stage I lung adenocarcinoma. CDR3 DNA sequence: TGTGCCAGCAGCGTAGAGGTGTTTAACTATGGCTACACCTTC. Translation gives CASSVEVFNYGYTF. Full variable domain (remainder filled in from reference TRBV9 and TRBJ1-2): DSGVTQTPKHLITATGQRVTLRCSPRSGDLSVYWYQQSLDQGLQFLIQYYNGEERAKGNILERFSAQQFPDLHSELNLSSLELGDSALYFCASSVEVFNYGYTFGSGTRLTVV.